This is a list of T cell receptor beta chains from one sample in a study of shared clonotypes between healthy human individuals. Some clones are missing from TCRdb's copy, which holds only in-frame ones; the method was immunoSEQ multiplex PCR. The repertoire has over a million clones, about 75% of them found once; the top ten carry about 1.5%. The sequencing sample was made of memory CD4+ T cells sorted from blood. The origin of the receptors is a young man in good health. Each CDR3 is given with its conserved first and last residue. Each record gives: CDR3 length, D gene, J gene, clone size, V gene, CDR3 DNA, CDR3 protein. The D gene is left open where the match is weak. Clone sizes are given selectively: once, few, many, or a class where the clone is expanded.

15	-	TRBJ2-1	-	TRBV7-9	TGTGCCAGCAGCGTGGGGGCGGGAGATTACAATGAGCAGTTCTTC	CASSVGAGDYNEQFF
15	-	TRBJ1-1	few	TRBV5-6	TGTGCCAGCAGCTTGGGACAGTTAAGGAACACTGAAGCTTTCTTT	CASSLGQLRNTEAFF
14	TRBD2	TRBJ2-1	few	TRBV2	TGTGCCAGCAGTGAGACTAGCGCAAACAATGAGCAGTTCTTC	CASSETSANNEQFF
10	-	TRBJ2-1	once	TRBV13	TGTGCCAGCAGCTACAATGAGCAGTTCTTC	CASSYNEQFF
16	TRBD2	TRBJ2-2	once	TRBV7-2	TGTGCCAGCAGCCAAGGACTAGCGGGAGCTCTCGGGGAGCTGTTTTTT	CASSQGLAGALGELFF
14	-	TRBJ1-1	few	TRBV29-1	TGCAGCGTTGAAATGGGGACGACGAGCACTGAAGCTTTCTTT	CSVEMGTTSTEAFF
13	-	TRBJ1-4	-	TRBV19	TGTGCCAGTAGGGGGTCGGGTAATGAAAAACTGTTTTTT	CASRGSGNEKLFF
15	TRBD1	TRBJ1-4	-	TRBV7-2	TGTGCCAGCAGCTCAGACCGGGACAGGGCTGAAAAACTGTTTTTT	CASSSDRDRAEKLFF
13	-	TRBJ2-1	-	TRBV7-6	TGTGCCAGCAGCTTAGGCGGGGTCCCTGAGCAGTTCTTC	CASSLGGVPEQFF
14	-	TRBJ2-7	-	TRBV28	TGTGCCAGCAGTTTATTATTAGCCGGTTTTTTTCCGTACTTC	CASSLLLAGFFPYF
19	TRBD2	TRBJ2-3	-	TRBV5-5	TGTGCCAGCAGCTTGCGCGGGACTAGCGGGGGGGCTTGGACAGATACGCAGTATTTT	CASSLRGTSGGAWTDTQYF
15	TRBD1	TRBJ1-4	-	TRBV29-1	TGCAGCGTTGGTCCCAGGGGGAGCCTTAATGAAAAACTGTTTTTT	CSVGPRGSLNEKLFF
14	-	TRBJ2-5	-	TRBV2	TGTGCCAGCAGTGTCAGGAACTACCAAGAGACCCAGTACTTC	CASSVRNYQETQYF
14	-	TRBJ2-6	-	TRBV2	TGTGCCAGCGCAGTAAGCTCTGGGGCCAACGTCCTGACTTTC	CASAVSSGANVLTF
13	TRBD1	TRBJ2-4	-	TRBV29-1	TGCAGCTTTACTGAAAATTCAGGGGGCATTCAGTACTTC	CSFTENSGGIQYF
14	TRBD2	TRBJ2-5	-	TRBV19	TGTGCCAGTAGGCTAGCGGGAGGGGGAGAGACCCAGTACTTC	CASRLAGGGETQYF
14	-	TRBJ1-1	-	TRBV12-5	TGTGCTAGTGGTTTGGACCGGGTTAGGGCTGAAGCTTTCTTT	CASGLDRVRAEAFF
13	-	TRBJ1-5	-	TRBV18	TGTGCCAGCTCCCTCTCAGGGGACCAGCCCCAGCATTTT	CASSLSGDQPQHF
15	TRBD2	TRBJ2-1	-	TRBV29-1	TGCAGCGTTAAGGGGGGACTAGCGGGGTACAATGAGCAGTTCTTC	CSVKGGLAGYNEQFF
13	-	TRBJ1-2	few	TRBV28	TGTGCCAGCAGTTTAGGGGGCCCCTATGGCTACACCTTC	CASSLGGPYGYTF
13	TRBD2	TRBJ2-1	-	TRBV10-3	TGTGCCACTACTAGCGACCTCCAAGGTGAGCAGTTCTTC	CATTSDLQGEQFF
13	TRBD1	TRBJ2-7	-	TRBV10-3	TGTGCCATCGTTCGGGACAGGGGATACGAGCAGTACTTC	CAIVRDRGYEQYF
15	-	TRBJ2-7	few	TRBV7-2	TGTGCCAGCAGCTTTAAAGCCGACAGCTCCTACGAGCAGTACTTC	CASSFKADSSYEQYF
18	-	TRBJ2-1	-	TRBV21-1	TGTGCCAGCTTTACCCCCCAGGGGCCCCCGGAACCACACAATGAGCAGTTCTTC	CASFTPQGPPEPHNEQFF